This T cell receptor beta chain is from a study of graft-versus-host responses after intestinal transplantation. Study-wide points: Association was observed between peak circulating GvH clone levels and early post-transplant HvG declines. Recipient marrow showed GvH clones, some seen first in ileum or blood.

On this clone itself: Its target is not known.

The repertoire was sequenced with immunoSEQ multiplex PCR; TCRdb's copy has only in-frame clones and lacks some. The profile shows approximately 79,000 clones, around 83% of them singletons. The ends were cut back, 8 bases at V and 0 bases at J, with 4 bases in the middle. The length of the CDR3 is 11 residues. Germline loops: CDR1 MDHEN, CDR2 SYDVKM. The receptor was derived from a human donor who received an intestinal transplant. This chain uses TRBV28 with TRBJ1-2, with D unclear. The sample consisted of unstimulated CD4+ T cells sorted from spleen or lymph node cells, taken before intestinal transplant. The CDR3 region has the DNA TGTGCCAGCCACACTAACTATGGCTACACCTTC. Amino acid sequence: CASHTNYGYTF.